This T cell receptor beta chain was identified during a study of cytomegalovirus exposure and HLA in healthy donors. Study observations and caveats: Later analysis identified about 17,000 TCR beta sequences associated with HLA alleles, using a false discovery rate threshold of 0.05. Analysis performed later showed TCR beta chains linked to HLA being more clonally expanded than equally common others. TCR association rates varied by HLA locus in a later analysis, with DRB1 highest and HLA-C lowest.

The table lists this clone with a few counts. What it recognizes is unknown. Germline V gene lookup returns CDR1 GTSNPN and CDR2 SVGIG (reference sequence). This CDR3 spans 14 amino acids. V was clipped by 5 bases and J by 5 bases; unmatched bases: 11. The PCR contained 60 Vbeta and 13 Jbeta primers. This table comes from immunoSEQ multiplex PCR, and its TCRdb copy is limited to in-frame clones, with some not included. The data hold around 97,000 clones, with roughly a tenth observed a single time. Material: PBMCs. The source of this sequence is a man aged 45-65 years in good health and CMV-seropositive. V gene TRBV30 combines with J gene TRBJ2-7, with 8 bases matching TRBD2. This CDR3 reads CAWGWAGGRDEQYF. The CDR3 region has the DNA TGTGCCTGGGGCTGGGCGGGAGGTCGGGACGAGCAGTACTTC.